This T cell receptor (beta chain) stems from a study of spatial heterogeneity in lung cancer. In the study overall: Raw-read counts averaged over ten per unique TCR and UMI combination. Study results and caveats: The study found that expanded intratumoral alpha and beta TCR counts tracked tumor mutation counts. The estimate shows that only about 7% of tumor T cells were covered for alpha and around 12% for beta chains.

The CDR3 is 13 residues long. The V gene lost 1 base and the J gene lost 0 bases, with 7 bases spanning the gap. Germline V CDR1 and CDR2: GTSNPN, SVGIG (reference sequence). TCRdb called the 5' RACE reads again in MiXCR, with one record for every CDR3 protein. The sample shows fewer than 6,000 distinct CDR3 sequences, about 29% of them seen only once. For this clonotype: What it recognizes is unknown.

Time point defined: sample taken at primary tumor resection. The approximately 72 donors had untreated early-stage non-small cell lung cancer. Sequencing was performed on whole RNA extracted from tumor and nontumor lung tissue, or from frozen PBMC, and the material was left unsorted. The TCR comes from a female donor with early-stage non-small cell lung cancer. This rearrangement joins TRBV30 to TRBJ2-7; unclear D gene. Here the sequenced sample was lung tumor tissue, taken at surgery. CDR3 protein: CAWSGVLSYEQYF. The CDR3 coding sequence is TGTGCCTGGAGTGGAGTTCTCTCCTACGAGCAGTACTTC.